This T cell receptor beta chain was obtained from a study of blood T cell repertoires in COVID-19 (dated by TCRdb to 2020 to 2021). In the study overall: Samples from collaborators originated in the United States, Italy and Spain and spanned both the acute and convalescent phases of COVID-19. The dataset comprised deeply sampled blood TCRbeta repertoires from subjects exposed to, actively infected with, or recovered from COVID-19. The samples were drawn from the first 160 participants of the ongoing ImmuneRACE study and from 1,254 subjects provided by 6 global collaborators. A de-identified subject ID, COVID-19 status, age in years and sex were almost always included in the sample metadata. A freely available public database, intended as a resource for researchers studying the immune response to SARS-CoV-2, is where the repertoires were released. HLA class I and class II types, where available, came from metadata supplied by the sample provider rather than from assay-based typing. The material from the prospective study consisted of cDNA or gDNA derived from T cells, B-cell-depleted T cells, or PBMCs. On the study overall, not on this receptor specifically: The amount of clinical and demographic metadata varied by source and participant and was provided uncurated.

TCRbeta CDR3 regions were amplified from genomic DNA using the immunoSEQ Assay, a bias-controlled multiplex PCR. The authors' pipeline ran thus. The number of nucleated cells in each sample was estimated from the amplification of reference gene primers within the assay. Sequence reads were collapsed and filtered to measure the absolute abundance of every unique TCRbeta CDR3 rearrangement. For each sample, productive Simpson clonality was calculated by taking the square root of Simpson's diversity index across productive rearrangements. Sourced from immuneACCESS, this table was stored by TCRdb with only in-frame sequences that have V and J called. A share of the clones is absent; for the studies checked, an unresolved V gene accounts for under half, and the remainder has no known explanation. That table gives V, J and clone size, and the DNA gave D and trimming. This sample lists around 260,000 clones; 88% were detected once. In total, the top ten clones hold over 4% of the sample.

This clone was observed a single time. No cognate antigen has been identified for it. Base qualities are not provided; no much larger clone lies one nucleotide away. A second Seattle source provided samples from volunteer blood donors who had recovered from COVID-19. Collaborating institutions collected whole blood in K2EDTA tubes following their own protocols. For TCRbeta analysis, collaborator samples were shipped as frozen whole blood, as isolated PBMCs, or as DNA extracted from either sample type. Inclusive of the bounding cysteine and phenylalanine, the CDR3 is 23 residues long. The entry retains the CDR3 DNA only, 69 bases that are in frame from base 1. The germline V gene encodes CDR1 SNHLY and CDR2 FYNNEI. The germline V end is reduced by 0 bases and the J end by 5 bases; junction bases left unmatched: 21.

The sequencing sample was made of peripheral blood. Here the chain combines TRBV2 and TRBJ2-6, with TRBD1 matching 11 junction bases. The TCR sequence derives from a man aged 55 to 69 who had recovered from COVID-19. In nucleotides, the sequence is TGTGCCAGCAGTGAAGCTCACTCAATGTTGGGACAGGGGGGCTCCGGTAGGGCCAACGTCCTGACTTTC. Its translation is CASSEAHSMLGQGGSGRANVLTF.